The sequence of this T cell receptor (beta chain) was determined in a study of a mutant IDH1 vaccine in newly diagnosed glioma. Study context: During weeks 1, 3, 5, 7, 11, 15, 19 and 23, patients received eight vaccinations. Vaccination followed radiotherapy alone by 4-6 weeks, or accompanied temozolomide cycles. Treatment recipients were approximately 62% male and roughly 38% female, and their mean age was roughly 40 years.

Noted time point: week 23, last vaccination. Each dose of the vaccine consisted of 300 ug of mutant IDH1 20-mer peptide, with topical imiquimod. TCRdb's copy holds only in-frame clones and misses some; the assay was immunoSEQ multiplex PCR. Of over 45,000 clones in the sample, about four fifths are singletons; the top ten hold 6.2%. This clone was seen a single time. Its antigen is unknown. The sequence came from a man aged 40-55 years with glioma. The sequenced sample was PBMCs, obtained from a glioma patient whose treatment included an IDH1 peptide vaccine.

CDR3 amino acids: CASSTRTGGRETQYF. In DNA form, the CDR3 reads TGTGCCAGCAGCACACGGACAGGGGGCCGGGAGACCCAGTACTTC. The chain recombines TRBV9 with TRBJ2-5; 11 bases are shared with TRBD1. CDR3 length equals 15 residues. V was pared by 4 bases and J by 5 bases, with 7 bases of the junction left unmatched. The germline V gene encodes CDR1 SGDLS and CDR2 YYNGEE.